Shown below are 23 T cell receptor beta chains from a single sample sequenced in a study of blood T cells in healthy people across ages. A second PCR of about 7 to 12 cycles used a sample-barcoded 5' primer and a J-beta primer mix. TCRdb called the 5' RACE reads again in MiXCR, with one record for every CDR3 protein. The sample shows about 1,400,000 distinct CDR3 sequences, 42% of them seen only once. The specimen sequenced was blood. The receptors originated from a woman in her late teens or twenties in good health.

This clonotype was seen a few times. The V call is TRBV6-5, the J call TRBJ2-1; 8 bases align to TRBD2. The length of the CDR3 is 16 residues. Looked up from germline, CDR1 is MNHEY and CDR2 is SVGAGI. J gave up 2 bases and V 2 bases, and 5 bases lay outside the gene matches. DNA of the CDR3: TGTGCCAGCAGTTACGGCCACGGGAGGGCCTACAATGAGCAGTTCTTC. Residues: CASSYGHGRAYNEQFF.

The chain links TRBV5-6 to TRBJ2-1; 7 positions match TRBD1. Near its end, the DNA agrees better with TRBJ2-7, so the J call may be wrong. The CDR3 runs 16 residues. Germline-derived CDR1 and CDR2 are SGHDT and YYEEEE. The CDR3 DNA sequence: TGTGCCAGCAGCTTGACGGGACAGAGCTCCTACAATGAGCAGTACTTC. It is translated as CASSLTGQSSYNEQYF.

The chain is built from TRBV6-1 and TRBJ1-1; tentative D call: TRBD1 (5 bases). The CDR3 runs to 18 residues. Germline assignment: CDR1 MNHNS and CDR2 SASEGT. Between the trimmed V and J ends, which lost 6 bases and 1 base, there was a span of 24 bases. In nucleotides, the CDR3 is TGTGCCAGCAGGGATTGGACGTATGTCGCAGGGTCGAACACTGAAGCTTTCTTT. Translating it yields CASRDWTYVAGSNTEAFF.

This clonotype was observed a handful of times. The CDR3 sequence is CASSLNRPTYGYTF. The DNA for the CDR3 is TGTGCCAGCAGCTTAAACCGTCCTACCTATGGCTACACCTTC. The chain uses TRBV7-2 and TRBJ1-2; no firm D call. From germline, CDR1 is SGHTA and CDR2 FQGNSA. The V end was cut by 2 bases, the J end by 4 bases, with 11 bases between. The CDR3 runs to 14 residues.

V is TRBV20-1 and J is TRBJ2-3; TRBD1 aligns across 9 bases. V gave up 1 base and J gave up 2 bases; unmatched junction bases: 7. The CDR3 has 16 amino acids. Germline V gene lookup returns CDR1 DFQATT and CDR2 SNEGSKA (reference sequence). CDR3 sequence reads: CSARAAQGAPTDTQYF. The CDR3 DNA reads TGCAGTGCTAGAGCCGCACAGGGGGCGCCCACAGATACGCAGTATTTT.

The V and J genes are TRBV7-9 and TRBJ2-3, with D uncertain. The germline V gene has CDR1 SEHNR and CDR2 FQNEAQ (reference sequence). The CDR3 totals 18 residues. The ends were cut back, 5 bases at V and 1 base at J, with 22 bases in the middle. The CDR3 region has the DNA TGTGCCAGCAGCAGCCCCTCTTTACCGACTCGGGGCACAGATACGCAGTATTTT. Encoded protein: CASSSPSLPTRGTDTQYF.

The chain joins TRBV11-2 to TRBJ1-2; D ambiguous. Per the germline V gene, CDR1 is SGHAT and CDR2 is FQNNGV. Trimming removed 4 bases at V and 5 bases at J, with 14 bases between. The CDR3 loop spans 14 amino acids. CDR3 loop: CASSWETGGYGYTF. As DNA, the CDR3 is TGTGCCAGCAGCTGGGAGACTGGCGGGTATGGCTACACCTTC.

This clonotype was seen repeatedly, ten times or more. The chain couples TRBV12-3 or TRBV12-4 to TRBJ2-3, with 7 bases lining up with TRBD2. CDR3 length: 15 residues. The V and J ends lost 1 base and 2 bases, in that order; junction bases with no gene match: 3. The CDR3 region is CASSLERGNTDTQYF. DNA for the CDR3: TGTGCCAGCAGTTTAGAGCGGGGAAACACAGATACGCAGTATTTT.

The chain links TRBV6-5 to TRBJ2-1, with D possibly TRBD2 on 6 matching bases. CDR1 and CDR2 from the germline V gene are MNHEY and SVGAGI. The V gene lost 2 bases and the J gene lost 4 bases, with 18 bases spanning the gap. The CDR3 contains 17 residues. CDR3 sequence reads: CASSYGGAGKGYNEQFF. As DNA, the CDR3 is TGTGCCAGCAGTTACGGCGGGGCGGGGAAGGGGTACAATGAGCAGTTCTTC.

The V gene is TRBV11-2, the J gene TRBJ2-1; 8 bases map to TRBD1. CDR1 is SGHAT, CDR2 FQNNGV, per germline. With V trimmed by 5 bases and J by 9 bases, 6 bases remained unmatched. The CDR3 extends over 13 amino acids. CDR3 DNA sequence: TGTGCCAGCAGCCCGACAGGGGAGGCTGAGCAGTTCTTC. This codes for CASSPTGEAEQFF.

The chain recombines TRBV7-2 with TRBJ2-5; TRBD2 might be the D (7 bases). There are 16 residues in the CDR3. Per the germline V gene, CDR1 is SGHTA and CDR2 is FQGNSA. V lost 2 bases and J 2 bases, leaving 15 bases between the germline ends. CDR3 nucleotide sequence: TGTGCCAGCAGCTTATGGGGGGCGGGAGTTCAAGAGACCCAGTACTTC. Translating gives CASSLWGAGVQETQYF.

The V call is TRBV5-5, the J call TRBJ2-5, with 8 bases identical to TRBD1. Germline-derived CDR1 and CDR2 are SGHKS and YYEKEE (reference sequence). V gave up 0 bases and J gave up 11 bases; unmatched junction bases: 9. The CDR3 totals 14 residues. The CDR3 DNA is TGTGCCAGCAGCTTGGGACAGGGGAGTACCGCGCAGTACTTC. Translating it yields CASSLGQGSTAQYF.

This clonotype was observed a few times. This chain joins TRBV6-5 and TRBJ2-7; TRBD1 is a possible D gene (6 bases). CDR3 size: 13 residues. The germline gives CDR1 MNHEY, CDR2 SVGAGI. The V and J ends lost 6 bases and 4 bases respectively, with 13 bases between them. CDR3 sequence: CASSLRGQYEQYF. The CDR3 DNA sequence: TGTGCCAGCAGCCTCAGGGGTCAGTACGAGCAGTACTTC.

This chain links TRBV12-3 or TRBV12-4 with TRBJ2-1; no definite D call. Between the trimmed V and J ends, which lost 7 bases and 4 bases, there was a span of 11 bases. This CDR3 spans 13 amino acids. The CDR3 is CASTTNRYNEQFF. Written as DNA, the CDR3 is TGTGCCAGCACAACTAATCGGTACAATGAGCAGTTCTTC.

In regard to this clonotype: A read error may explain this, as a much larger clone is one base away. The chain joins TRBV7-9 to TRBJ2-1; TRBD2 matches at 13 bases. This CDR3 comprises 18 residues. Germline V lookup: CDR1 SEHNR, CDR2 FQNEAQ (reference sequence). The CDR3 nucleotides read TGTGTCAGCAGCCATGGACTAGCGGGGGACTACTCCTACAATGAGCAGTTCTTC. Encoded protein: CVSSHGLAGDYSYNEQFF.

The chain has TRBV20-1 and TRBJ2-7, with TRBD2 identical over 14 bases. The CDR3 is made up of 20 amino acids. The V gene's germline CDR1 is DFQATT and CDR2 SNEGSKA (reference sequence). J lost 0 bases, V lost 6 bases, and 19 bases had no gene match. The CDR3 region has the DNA TGCAGTGCAAGCTCTGGCCGGGGACTAGCGGGGGACCCGAGCTCCTACGAGCAGTACTTC. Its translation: CSASSGRGLAGDPSSYEQYF.

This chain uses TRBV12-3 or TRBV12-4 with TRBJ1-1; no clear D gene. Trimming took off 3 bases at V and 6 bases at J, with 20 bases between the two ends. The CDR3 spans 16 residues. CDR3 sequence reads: CASSFGQSRVSPEAFF. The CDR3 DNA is TGTGCCAGCAGTTTTGGGCAATCCCGGGTGAGCCCTGAAGCTTTCTTT.

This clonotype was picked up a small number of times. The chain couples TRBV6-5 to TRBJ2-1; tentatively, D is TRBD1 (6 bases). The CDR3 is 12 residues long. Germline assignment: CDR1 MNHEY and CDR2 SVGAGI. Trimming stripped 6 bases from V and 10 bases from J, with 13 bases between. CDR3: CASSQQGAEQFF. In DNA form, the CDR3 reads TGTGCCAGCAGCCAACAGGGAGCCGAGCAGTTCTTC.

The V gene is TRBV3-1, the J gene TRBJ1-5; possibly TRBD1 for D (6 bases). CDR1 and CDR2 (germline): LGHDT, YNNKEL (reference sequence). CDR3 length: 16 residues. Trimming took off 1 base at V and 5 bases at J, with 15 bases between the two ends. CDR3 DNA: TGTGCCAGCAGCCAAGTGGTCAGGACAGAAGATCAGCCCCAGCATTTT. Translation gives CASSQVVRTEDQPQHF.

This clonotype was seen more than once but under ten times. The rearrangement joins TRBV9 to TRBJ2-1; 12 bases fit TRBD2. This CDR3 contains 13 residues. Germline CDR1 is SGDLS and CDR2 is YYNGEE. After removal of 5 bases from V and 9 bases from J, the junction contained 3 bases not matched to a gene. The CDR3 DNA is TGTGCCAGCAGTCTAGCGGGGGGGATTGAGCAGTTCTTC. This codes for CASSLAGGIEQFF.

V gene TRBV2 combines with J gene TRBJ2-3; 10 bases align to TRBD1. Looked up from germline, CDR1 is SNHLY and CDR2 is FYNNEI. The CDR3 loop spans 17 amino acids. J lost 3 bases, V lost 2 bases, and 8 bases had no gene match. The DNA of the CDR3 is TGTGCCAGCAGTGAATCCGCGACAGGGGGCCAAACAGATACGCAGTATTTT. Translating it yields CASSESATGGQTDTQYF.

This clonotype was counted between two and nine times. The CDR3 nucleotides are TGCAGTGCCTCCGGTGGGACTAGCGGGAGTCGGGGCTCCTACGAGCAGTACTTC. Amino acids: CSASGGTSGSRGSYEQYF. This chain joins TRBV20-1 and TRBJ2-7; 14 bases fit TRBD2. CDR1 DFQATT and CDR2 SNEGSKA come from the germline V gene (reference sequence). V was clipped by 6 bases and J by 0 bases; unmatched bases: 13. The CDR3 has 18 amino acids.

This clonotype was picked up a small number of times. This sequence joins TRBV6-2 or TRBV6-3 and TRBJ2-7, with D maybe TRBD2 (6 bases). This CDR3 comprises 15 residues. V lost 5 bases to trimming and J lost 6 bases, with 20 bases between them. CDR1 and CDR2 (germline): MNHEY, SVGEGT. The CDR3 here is CASSTLMGGVGEQYF. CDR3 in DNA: TGTGCCAGCAGTACCCTTATGGGGGGAGTAGGCGAGCAGTACTTC.